The T cell receptor (beta chain) described here comes from a study of cytomegalovirus exposure and HLA in healthy donors. The PCR made use of 60 Vbeta and 13 Jbeta primers. Only in-frame clones appear in the TCRdb table, and some are missing; sequencing was by immunoSEQ multiplex PCR. The data show approximately 140,000 clones, 75% seen once. The germline V gene encodes CDR1 SEHNR and CDR2 FQNEAQ (reference sequence). This CDR3 has 14 residues. Trimming removed 5 bases from V and 4 bases from J; junction bases left unmatched: 7. The sequenced sample consisted of PBMCs. The sequence was collected from a man in his forties in good health and CMV-seronegative. The V and J genes are TRBV7-9 and TRBJ1-1; 7 bases agree with TRBD1. As DNA, the CDR3 is TGTGCCAGCAGCGATTCTACAGGGGTCACTGAAGCTTTCTTT. This codes for CASSDSTGVTEAFF.